This T cell receptor (beta chain) was found in a study of blood T cell repertoires in COVID-19. About the study: The samples span acute and convalescent COVID-19 from the United States, Italy and Spain. PBMCs, B-cell-depleted T cells, or T cells were the source of the cDNA or gDNA that made up the material.

Seattle enrolled patients during active infection and tracked them longitudinally. Authors' data handling: Amplified reference gene primers provided the basis for estimating nucleated cell counts. Generated by immunoSEQ multiplex PCR, the TCRdb table keeps only in-frame clones and is missing some. The DNA was the basis for D and trimming; V, J and clone size are from that table. The table records about 180,000 clones, around 83% of them present only once. This clone was found a few times. The origin of this receptor is a woman between 70 and 85 years old with COVID-19, enrolled during active disease. The sequenced material came from peripheral blood.

CDR3 sequence: CASSSGQLRAFF. The CDR3 region has the DNA TGTGCCAGCAGTTCTGGGCAGTTGCGAGCTTTCTTT. This chain joins TRBV28 and TRBJ1-1, with no clear D. Germline V lookup: CDR1 MDHEN, CDR2 SYDVKM. The CDR3 covers 12 residues. Trimming left V 4 bases short and J 10 bases short, with 13 bases between.